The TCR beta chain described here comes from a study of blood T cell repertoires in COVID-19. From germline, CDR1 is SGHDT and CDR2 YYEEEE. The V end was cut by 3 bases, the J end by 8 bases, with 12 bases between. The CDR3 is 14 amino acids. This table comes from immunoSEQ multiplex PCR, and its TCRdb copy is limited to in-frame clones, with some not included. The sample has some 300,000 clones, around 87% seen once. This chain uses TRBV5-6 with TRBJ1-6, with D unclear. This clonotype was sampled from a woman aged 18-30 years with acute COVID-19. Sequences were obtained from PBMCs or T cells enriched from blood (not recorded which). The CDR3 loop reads CASSWGVEDSPLHF. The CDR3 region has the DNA TGTGCCAGCAGCTGGGGAGTTGAGGATTCACCCCTCCACTTT.